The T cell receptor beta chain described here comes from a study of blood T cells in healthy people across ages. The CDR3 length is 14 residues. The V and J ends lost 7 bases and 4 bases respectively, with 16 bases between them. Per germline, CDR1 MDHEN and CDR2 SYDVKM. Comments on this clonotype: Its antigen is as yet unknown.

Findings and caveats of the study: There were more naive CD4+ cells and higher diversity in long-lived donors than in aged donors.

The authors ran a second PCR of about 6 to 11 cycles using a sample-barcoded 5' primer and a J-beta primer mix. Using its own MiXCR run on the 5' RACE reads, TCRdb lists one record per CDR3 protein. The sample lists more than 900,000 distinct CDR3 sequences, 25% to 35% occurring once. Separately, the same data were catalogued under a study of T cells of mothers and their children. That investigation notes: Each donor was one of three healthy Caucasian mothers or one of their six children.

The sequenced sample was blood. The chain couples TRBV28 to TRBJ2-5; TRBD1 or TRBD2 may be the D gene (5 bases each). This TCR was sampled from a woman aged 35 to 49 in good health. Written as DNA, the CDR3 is TGTGCCAGCATGGGGACGGGGATCTCAGAGACCCAGTACTTC. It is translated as CASMGTGISETQYF.